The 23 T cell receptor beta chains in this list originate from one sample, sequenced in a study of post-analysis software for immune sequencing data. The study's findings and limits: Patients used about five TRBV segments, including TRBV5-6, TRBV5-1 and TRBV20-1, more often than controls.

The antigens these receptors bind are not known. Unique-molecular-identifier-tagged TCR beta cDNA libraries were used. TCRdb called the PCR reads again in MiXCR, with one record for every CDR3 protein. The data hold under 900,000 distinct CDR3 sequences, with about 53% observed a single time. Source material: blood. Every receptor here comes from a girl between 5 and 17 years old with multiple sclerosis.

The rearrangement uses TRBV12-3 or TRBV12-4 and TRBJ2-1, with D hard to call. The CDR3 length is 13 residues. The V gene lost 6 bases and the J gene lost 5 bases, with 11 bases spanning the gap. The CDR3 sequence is CASSPSPDNEQFF. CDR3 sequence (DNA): TGTGCCAGCAGCCCGTCCCCTGACAATGAGCAGTTCTTC.

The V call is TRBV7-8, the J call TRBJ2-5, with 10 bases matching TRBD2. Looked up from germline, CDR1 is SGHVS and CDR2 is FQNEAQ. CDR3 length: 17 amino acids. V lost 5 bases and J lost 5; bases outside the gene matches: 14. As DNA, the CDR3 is TGTGCCAGCAGCCAAAAAGCGGGAGGGCCTGGAAGGGAGACCCAGTACTTC. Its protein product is CASSQKAGGPGRETQYF. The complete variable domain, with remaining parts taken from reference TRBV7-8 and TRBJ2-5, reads GAGVSQSPRYKVAKRGQDVALRCDPISGHVSLFWYQQALGQGPEFLTYFQNEAQLDKSGLPSDRFFAERPEGSVSTLKIQRTQQEDSAVYLCASSQKAGGPGRETQYFGPGTRLLVL.

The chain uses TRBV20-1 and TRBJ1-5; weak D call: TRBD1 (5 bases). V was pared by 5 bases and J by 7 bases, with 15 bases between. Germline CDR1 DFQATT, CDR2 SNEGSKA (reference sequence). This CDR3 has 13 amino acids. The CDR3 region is CSASRAADQPQHF. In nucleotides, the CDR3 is TGCAGTGCTTCCAGGGCAGCAGACCAGCCCCAGCATTTT.

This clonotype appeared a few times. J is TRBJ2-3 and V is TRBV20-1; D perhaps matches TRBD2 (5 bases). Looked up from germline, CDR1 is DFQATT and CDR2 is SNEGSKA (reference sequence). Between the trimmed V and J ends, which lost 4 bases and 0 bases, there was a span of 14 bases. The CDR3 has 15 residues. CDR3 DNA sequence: TGCAGTGCTACTACTCGGGAAACTAGCACAGATACGCAGTATTTT. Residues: CSATTRETSTDTQYF.

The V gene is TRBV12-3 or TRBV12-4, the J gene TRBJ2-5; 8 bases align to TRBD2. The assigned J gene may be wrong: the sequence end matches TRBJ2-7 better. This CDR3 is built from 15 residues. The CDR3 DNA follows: TGTGCCAGCAGTCCACCAGCGGGAGTGGAAGTCGAGCAGTACTTC. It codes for CASSPPAGVEVEQYF.

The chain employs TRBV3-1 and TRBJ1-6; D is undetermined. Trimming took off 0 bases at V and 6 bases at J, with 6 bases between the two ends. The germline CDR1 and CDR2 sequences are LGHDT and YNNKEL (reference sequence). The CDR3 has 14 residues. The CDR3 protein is CASSQEGTNSPLHF. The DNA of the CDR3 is TGTGCCAGCAGCCAAGAAGGTACTAATTCACCCCTCCACTTT.

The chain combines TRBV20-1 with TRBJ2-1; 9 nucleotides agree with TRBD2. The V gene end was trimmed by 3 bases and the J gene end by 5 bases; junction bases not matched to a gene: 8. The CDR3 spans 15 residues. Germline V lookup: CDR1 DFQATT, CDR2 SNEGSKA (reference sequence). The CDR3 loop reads CSARVTSGLHNEQFF. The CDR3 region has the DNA TGCAGTGCTAGGGTTACTAGCGGGCTTCACAATGAGCAGTTCTTC.

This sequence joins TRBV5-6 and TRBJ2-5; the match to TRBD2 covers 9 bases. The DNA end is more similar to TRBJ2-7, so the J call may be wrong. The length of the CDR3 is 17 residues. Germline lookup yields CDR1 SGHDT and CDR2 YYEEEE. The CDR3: CASSSSTRVAGAYEQYF. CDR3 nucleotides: TGTGCCAGCAGCTCATCTACGCGGGTAGCGGGAGCCTACGAGCAGTACTTC.

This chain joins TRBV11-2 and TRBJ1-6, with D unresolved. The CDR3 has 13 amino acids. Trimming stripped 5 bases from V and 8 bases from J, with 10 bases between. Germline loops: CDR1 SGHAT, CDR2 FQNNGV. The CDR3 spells CASSNSLDSPLHF. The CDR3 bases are TGTGCCAGCAGCAATAGCCTGGATTCACCCCTCCACTTT.

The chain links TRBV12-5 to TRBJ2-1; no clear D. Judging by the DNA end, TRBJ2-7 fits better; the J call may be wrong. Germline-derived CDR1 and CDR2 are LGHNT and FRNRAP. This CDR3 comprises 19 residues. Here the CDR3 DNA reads TGTGCTAGTGGCCCGATTAAGGGTGAACCGGGCCTAAGATACTACGAGCAGTACTTC. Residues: CASGPIKGEPGLRYYEQYF.

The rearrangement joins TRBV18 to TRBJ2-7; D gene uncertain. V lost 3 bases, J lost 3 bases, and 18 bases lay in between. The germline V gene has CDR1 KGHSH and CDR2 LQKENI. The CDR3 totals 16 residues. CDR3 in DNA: TGTGCCAGCTCACCGTGGACGGGCGACTCCATCTACGAGCAGTACTTC. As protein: CASSPWTGDSIYEQYF.

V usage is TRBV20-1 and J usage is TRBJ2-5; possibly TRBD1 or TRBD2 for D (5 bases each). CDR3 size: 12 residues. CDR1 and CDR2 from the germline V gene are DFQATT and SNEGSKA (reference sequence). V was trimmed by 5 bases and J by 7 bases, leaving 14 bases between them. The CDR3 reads CSAPGPRGTQYF. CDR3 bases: TGCAGTGCTCCAGGGCCCCGGGGGACCCAGTACTTC.

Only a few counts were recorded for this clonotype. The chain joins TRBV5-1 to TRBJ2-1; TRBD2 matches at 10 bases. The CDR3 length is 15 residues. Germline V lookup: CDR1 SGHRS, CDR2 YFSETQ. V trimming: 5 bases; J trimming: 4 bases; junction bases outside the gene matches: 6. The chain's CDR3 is CASRSSSGGYNEQFF. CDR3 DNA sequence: TGCGCCAGCAGATCATCTAGCGGGGGTTACAATGAGCAGTTCTTC.

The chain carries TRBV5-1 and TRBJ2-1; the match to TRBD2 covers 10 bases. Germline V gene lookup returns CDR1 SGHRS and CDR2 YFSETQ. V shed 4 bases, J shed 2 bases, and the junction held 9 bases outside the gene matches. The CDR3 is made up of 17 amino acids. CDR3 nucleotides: TGCGCCAGCAGCGAAAAAATTACTAGCGGGGCCTACAATGAGCAGTTCTTC. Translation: CASSEKITSGAYNEQFF.

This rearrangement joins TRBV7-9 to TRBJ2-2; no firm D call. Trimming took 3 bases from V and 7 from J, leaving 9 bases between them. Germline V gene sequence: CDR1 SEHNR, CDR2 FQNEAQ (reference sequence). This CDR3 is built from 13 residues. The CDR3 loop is CASSFSWDGELFF. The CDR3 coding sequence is TGTGCCAGCAGCTTTAGCTGGGACGGGGAGCTGTTTTTT.

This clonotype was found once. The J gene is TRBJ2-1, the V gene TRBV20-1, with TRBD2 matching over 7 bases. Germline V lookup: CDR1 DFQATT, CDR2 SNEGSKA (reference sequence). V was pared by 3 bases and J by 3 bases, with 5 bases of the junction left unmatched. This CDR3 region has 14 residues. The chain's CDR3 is CSARTLADYNEQFF. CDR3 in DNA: TGCAGTGCTAGGACCCTAGCGGACTACAATGAGCAGTTCTTC.

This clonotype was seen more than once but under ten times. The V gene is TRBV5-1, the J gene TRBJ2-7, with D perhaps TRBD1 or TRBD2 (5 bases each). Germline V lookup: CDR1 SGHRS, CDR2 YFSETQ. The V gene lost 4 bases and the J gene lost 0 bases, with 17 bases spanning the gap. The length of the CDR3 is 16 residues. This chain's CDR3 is CASSPGLRENSYEQYF. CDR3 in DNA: TGCGCCAGCAGCCCGGGGCTGAGAGAAAACTCCTACGAGCAGTACTTC. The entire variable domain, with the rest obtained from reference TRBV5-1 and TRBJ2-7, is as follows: KAGVTQTPRYLIKTRGQQVTLSCSPISGHRSVSWYQQTPGQGLQFLFEYFSETQRNKGNFPGRFSGRQFSNSRSEMNVSTLELGDSALYLCASSPGLRENSYEQYFGPGTRLTVT.

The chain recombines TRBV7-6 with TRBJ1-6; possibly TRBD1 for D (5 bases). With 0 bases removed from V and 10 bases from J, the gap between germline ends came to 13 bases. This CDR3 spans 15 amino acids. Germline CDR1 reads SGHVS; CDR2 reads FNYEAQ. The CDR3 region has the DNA TGTGCCAGCAGCTTAGCGGGGGGACCTAACTCACCCCTCCACTTT. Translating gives CASSLAGGPNSPLHF. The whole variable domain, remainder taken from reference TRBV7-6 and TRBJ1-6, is GAGVSQSPRYKVTKRGQDVALRCDPISGHVSLYWYRQALGQGPEFLTYFNYEAQQDKSGLPNDRFSAERPEGSISTLTIQRTEQRDSAMYRCASSLAGGPNSPLHFGNGTRLTVT.

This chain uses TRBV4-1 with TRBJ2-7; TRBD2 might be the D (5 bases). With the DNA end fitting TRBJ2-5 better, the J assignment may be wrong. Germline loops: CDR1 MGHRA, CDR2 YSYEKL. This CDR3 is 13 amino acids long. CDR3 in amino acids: CASSRGSWETQYF. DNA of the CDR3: TGCGCCAGCAGCCGCGGGTCATGGGAGACCCAGTACTTC.

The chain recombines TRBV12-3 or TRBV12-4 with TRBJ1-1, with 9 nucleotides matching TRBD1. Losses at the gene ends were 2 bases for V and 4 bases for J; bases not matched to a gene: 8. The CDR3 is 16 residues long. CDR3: CASSLLPGQGRTEAFF. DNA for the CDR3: TGTGCCAGCAGTTTACTCCCGGGACAGGGACGCACTGAAGCTTTCTTT.

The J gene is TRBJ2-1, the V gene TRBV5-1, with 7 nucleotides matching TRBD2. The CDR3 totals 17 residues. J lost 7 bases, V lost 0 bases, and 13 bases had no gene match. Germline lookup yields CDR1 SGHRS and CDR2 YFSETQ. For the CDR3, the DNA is TGCGCCAGCAGCTTGGCCGGCGGCGGGAGCCCTTCGAATGAGCAGTTCTTC. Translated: CASSLAGGGSPSNEQFF.

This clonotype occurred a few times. The CDR3 here is CASSLTVVSNQPQHF. CDR3 DNA: TGTGCCAGCAGCTTGACCGTCGTTAGCAATCAGCCCCAGCATTTT. V usage is TRBV7-2 and J usage is TRBJ1-5; no clear D gene. The CDR3 sequence is 15 residues long. Per germline, CDR1 SGHTA and CDR2 FQGNSA. V dropped 3 bases and J dropped 0 bases, with 9 bases sitting between them.

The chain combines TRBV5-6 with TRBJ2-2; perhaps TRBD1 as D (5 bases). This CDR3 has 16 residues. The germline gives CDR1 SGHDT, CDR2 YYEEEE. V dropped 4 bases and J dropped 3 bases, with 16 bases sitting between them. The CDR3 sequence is CASSPFHRGYTGELFF. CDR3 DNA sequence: TGTGCCAGCAGCCCATTTCATAGGGGTTACACCGGGGAGCTGTTTTTT.